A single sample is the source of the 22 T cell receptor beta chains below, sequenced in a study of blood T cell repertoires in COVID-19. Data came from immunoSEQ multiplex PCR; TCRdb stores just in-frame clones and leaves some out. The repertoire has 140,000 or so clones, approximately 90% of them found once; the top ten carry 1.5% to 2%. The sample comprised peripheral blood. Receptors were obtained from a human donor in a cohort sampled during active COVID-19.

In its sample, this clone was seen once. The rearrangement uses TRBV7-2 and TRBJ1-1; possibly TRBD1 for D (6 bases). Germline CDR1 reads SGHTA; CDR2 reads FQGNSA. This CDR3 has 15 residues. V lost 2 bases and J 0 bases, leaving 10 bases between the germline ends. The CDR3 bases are TGTGCCAGCAGCTTAACACAGGGAATGAACACTGAAGCTTTCTTT. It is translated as CASSLTQGMNTEAFF.

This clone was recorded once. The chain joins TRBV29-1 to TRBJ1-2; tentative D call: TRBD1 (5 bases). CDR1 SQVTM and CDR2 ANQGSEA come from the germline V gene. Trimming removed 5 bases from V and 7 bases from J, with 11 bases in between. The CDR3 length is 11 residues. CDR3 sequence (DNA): TGCAGCGTTACTCAGGGCCCTGGCTACACCTTC. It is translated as CSVTQGPGYTF.

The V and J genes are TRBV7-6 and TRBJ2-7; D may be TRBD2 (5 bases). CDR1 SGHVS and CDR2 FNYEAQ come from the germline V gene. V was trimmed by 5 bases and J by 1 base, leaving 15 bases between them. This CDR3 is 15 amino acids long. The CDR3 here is CASSLGEGSSYEQYF. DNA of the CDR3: TGTGCCAGCAGCCTGGGCGAGGGATCATCCTACGAGCAGTACTTC. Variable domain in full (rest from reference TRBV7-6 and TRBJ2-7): GAGVSQSPRYKVTKRGQDVALRCDPISGHVSLYWYRQALGQGPEFLTYFNYEAQQDKSGLPNDRFSAERPEGSISTLTIQRTEQRDSAMYRCASSLGEGSSYEQYFGPGTRLTVT.

CDR3 loop: CASSPLATYEQYF. The CDR3 coding sequence is TGTGCCAGCAGCCCACTAGCAACTTACGAGCAGTACTTC. The chain combines TRBV7-8 with TRBJ2-7; a possible D gene is TRBD2 (6 bases). V lost 5 bases and J lost 4, with 12 bases in between. This CDR3 has 13 amino acids. CDR1 and CDR2 (germline): SGHVS, FQNEAQ. Full variable domain (remainder filled in from reference TRBV7-8 and TRBJ2-7): GAGVSQSPRYKVAKRGQDVALRCDPISGHVSLFWYQQALGQGPEFLTYFQNEAQLDKSGLPSDRFFAERPEGSVSTLKIQRTQQEDSAVYLCASSPLATYEQYFGPGTRLTVT.

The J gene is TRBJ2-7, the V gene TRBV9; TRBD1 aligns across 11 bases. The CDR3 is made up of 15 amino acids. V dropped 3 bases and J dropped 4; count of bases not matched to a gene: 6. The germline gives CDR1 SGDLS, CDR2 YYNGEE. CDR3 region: CASSAGTGGGYEQYF. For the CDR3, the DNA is TGTGCCAGCAGCGCCGGGACAGGGGGGGGATACGAGCAGTACTTC.

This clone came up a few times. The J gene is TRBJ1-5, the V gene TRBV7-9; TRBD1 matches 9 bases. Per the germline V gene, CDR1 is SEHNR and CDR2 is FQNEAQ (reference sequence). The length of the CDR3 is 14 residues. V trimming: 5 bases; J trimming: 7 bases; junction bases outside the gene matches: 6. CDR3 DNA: TGTGCCAGCAGCGATACAGGGGGCTTCCAGCCCCAGCATTTT. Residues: CASSDTGGFQPQHF.

The CDR3 spells CASRGQNFNNSPLHF. CDR3 nucleotides: TGTGCCAGCAGGGGACAGAACTTCAATAATTCACCCCTCCACTTT. J is TRBJ1-6 and V is TRBV25-1; 7 bases are shared with TRBD1. Trimming removed 6 bases from V and 5 bases from J; junction bases left unmatched: 7. This CDR3 has 15 amino acids. Germline CDR1 reads MGHDK; CDR2 reads SYGVNS.

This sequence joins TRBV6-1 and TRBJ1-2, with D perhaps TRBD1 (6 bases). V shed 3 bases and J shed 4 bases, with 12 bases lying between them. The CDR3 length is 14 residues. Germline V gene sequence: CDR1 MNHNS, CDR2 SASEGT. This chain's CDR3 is CASSDRQGGYGYTF. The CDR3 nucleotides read TGTGCCAGCAGTGACCGCCAAGGGGGCTATGGCTACACCTTC.

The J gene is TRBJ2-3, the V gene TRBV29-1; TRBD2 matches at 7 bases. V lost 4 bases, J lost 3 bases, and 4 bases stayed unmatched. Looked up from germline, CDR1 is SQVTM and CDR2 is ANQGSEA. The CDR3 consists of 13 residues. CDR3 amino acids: CSVGRGGTDTQYF. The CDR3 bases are TGCAGCGTTGGCCGCGGGGGTACAGATACGCAGTATTTT.

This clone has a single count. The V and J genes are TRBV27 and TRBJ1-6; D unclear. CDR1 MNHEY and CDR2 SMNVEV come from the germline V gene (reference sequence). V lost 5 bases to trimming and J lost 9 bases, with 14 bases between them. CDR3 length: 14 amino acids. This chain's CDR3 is CASSLDGYGSPLHF. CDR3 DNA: TGTGCCAGCAGTCTAGACGGGTACGGTTCACCCCTCCACTTT.

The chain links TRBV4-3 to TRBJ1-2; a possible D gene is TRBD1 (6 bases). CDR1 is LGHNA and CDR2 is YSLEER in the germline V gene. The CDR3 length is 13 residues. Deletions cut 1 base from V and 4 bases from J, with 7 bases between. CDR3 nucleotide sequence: TGCGCCAGCAGCCAAGTCAGGGGCTATGGCTACACCTTC. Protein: CASSQVRGYGYTF.

The CDR3 DNA reads as TGTGCCAGCAGTTTTCTGAGTCAGCCCCAGCATTTT. Protein: CASSFLSQPQHF. V is TRBV12-3 or TRBV12-4 and J is TRBJ1-5; the D is unclear. V shed 3 bases and J shed 6 bases, with 6 bases lying between them. This CDR3 is built from 12 residues.

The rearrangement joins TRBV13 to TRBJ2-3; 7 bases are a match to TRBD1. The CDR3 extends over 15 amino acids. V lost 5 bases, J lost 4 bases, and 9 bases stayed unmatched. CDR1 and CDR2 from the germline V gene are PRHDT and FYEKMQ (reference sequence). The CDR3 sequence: CASSPHRGPADTQYF. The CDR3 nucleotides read TGTGCCAGCAGCCCCCACAGGGGCCCCGCAGATACGCAGTATTTT.

The CDR3 here is CASSPRDRGQGYGYTF. CDR3 nucleotides: TGCGCCAGCAGTCCCCGGGACAGGGGGCAGGGCTATGGCTACACCTTC. This chain uses TRBV5-1 with TRBJ1-2; 12 bases fit TRBD1. The CDR3 consists of 16 residues. V shed 5 bases and J 4 bases; nucleotides not matched to a gene: 9. Germline loops: CDR1 SGHRS, CDR2 YFSETQ.

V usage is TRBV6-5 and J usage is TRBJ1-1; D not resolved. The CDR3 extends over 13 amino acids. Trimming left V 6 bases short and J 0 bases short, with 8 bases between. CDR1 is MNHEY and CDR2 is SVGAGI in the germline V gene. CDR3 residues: CASRNNMNTEAFF. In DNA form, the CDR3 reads TGTGCCAGCAGGAACAACATGAACACTGAAGCTTTCTTT.

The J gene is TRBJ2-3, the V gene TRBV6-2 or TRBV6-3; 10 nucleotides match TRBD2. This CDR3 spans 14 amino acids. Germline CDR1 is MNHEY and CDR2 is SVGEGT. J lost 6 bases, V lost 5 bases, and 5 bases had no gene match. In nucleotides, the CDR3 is TGTGCCAGCAGTCCAGCGGGGGGGTTGGATACGCAGTATTTT. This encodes CASSPAGGLDTQYF.

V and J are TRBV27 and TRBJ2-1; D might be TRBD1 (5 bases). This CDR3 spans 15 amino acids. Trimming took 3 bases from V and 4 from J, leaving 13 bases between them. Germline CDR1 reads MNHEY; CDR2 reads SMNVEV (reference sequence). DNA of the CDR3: TGTGCCAGCAGTTTTGACAGTCCCCATTACAATGAGCAGTTCTTC. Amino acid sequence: CASSFDSPHYNEQFF.

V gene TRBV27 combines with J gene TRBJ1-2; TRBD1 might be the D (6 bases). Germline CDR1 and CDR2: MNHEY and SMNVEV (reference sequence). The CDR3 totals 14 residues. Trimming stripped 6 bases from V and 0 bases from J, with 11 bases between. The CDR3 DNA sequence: TGTGCCAGCAGCGAGGGACACTCTAACTATGGCTACACCTTC. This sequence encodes CASSEGHSNYGYTF.

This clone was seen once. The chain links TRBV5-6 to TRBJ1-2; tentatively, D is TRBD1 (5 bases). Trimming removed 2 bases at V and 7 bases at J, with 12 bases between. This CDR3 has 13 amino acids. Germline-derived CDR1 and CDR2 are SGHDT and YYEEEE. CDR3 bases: TGTGCCAGCAGCTTTCCCCAGGGCGCTGGCTACACCTTC. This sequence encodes CASSFPQGAGYTF. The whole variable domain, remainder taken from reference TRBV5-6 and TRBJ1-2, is DAGVTQSPTHLIKTRGQQVTLRCSPKSGHDTVSWYQQALGQGPQFIFQYYEEEERQRGNFPDRFSGHQFPNYSSELNVNALLLGDSALYLCASSFPQGAGYTFGSGTRLTVV.

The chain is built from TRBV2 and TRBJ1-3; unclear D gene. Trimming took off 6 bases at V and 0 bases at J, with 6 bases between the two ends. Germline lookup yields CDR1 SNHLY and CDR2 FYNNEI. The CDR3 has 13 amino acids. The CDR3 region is CASRADSGNTIYF. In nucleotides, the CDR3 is TGTGCCAGCAGGGCAGACTCTGGAAACACCATATATTTT.

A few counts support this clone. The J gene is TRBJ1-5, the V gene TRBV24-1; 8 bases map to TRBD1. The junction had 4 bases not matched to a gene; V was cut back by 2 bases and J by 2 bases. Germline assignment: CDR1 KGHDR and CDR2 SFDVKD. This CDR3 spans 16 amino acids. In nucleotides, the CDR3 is TGTGCCACCAGTGATTGTCCAGGGGGCGGCAATCAGCCCCAGCATTTT. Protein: CATSDCPGGGNQPQHF.

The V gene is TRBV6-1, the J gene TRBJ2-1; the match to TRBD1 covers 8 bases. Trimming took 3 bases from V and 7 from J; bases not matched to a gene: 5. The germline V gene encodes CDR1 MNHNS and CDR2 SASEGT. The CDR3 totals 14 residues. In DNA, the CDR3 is TGTGCCAGCAGTGAGAGGACAGGGTGGAATGAGCAGTTCTTC. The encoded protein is CASSERTGWNEQFF.